The next 22 T cell receptor beta chains were all read from a single sample in a study of tumor-infiltrating lymphocytes in localized non-small cell lung cancer. Measured with immunoSEQ multiplex PCR; TCRdb has only the in-frame clones, and not every one. In the table there are thousands of clones, 65% to 80% of which are singletons. Specimen: uninvolved lung tissue not adjacent to the tumor. Receptors originate from a human donor with non-small cell lung cancer.

CDR3 coding DNA: TGCGCCAGCAGACTAGCGGGAGTGACTGGGGCCAACGTCCTGACTTTC. Translation: CASRLAGVTGANVLTF. The genes are TRBV5-1 and TRBJ2-6; 11 bases are shared with TRBD2. The junction had 3 bases not matched to a gene; V was cut back by 5 bases and J by 2 bases. Germline-derived CDR1 and CDR2 are SGHRS and YFSETQ. This CDR3 region has 16 residues.

This clone has just a few counts. The chain joins TRBV27 to TRBJ2-2; 10 nucleotides align to TRBD2. CDR1 is MNHEY, CDR2 SMNVEV, per germline (reference sequence). CDR3 length equals 19 residues. V dropped 2 bases and J dropped 0; count of bases not matched to a gene: 9. CDR3 sequence: CASSLIALGLAANTGELFF. The DNA for the CDR3 is TGTGCCAGCAGTTTAATCGCCCTCGGACTAGCGGCGAACACCGGGGAGCTGTTTTTT.

The chain links TRBV30 to TRBJ2-7; TRBD1 matches 9 bases. Losses at the gene ends were 1 base for V and 4 bases for J; bases not matched to a gene: 11. The CDR3 consists of 16 residues. Germline assignment: CDR1 GTSNPN and CDR2 SVGIG (reference sequence). The CDR3 DNA reads TGTGCCTGGAGTGACCCGGGACAGGGAGGATCTTACGAGCAGTACTTC. Protein product: CAWSDPGQGGSYEQYF.

The gene calls are TRBV30 and TRBJ2-5; 7 positions agree with TRBD2. CDR3 length: 15 amino acids. The germline gives CDR1 GTSNPN, CDR2 SVGIG (reference sequence). V shed 1 base and J 5 bases; nucleotides not matched to a gene: 10. The CDR3 DNA reads TGTGCCTGGAGTGATGTGGGAGGGAGCACGGAGACCCAGTACTTC. Amino acid sequence: CAWSDVGGSTETQYF.

This clone was counted once. This chain links TRBV27 with TRBJ2-1; TRBD2 matches at 10 bases. V dropped 4 bases and J dropped 1; count of bases not matched to a gene: 7. The V gene's germline CDR1 is MNHEY and CDR2 SMNVEV (reference sequence). The CDR3 is 17 residues long. In DNA form, the CDR3 reads TGTGCCAGCAGTTCACAGCTAGCGGGAGTATCCTACAATGAGCAGTTCTTC. This translates into CASSSQLAGVSYNEQFF.

For the CDR3, the DNA is TGTGCCACCAGCAGAGAGCAGACCCAGTACTTC. Its translation is CATSREQTQYF. The J gene is TRBJ2-5, the V gene TRBV15; no definite D call. The CDR3 is 11 residues long. Germline CDR1 and CDR2: LNHNV and YYDKDF (reference sequence). Deletions cut 0 bases from V and 6 bases from J, with 2 bases between.

The chain couples TRBV11-3 to TRBJ2-1, with unresolved D. The germline CDR1 and CDR2 sequences are SGHNT and YENEEA. V was pared by 5 bases and J by 0 bases, with 11 bases between. The CDR3 length is 15 residues. The CDR3 is CASSPSWRSYNEQFF. CDR3 DNA: TGTGCCAGCAGCCCAAGCTGGCGCTCCTACAATGAGCAGTTCTTC.

The gene calls are TRBV7-9 and TRBJ2-1; no clear D gene. Trimming removed 5 bases at V and 4 bases at J, with 3 bases between. Germline V gene lookup returns CDR1 SEHNR and CDR2 FQNEAQ (reference sequence). The CDR3 sequence is 11 residues long. The CDR3 is CASSPYNEQFF. The CDR3 DNA is TGTGCCAGCAGCCCATACAATGAGCAGTTCTTC.

The chain has TRBV7-9 and TRBJ2-7; no definite D call. Trimming took off 1 base at V and 3 bases at J, with 4 bases between the two ends. The CDR3 totals 12 residues. In germline, CDR1 is SEHNR, CDR2 FQNEAQ (reference sequence). The CDR3 DNA follows: TGTGCCAGCAGCTTAGTGCTCTACGAGCAGTACTTC. Residues: CASSLVLYEQYF.

This clone has just a few counts. The rearrangement links TRBV5-1 to TRBJ2-2; no reliable D call. The CDR3 extends over 14 amino acids. In germline, CDR1 is SGHRS, CDR2 YFSETQ. The V end was cut by 4 bases, the J end by 0 bases, with 7 bases between. The CDR3 spells CASSLDPNTGELFF. The CDR3 nucleotides read TGCGCCAGCAGCCTAGACCCGAACACCGGGGAGCTGTTTTTT.

This clone came up once. The chain uses TRBV4-3 and TRBJ1-1; no definite D call. V lost 0 bases and J lost 11, with 13 bases in between. The CDR3 contains 13 residues. CDR1 and CDR2 from the germline V gene are LGHNA and YSLEER. The CDR3: CASSQESRRGAFF. The CDR3 DNA reads TGCGCCAGCAGCCAAGAGTCCAGACGAGGGGCTTTCTTT.

The chain joins TRBV20-1 to TRBJ2-7; D uncertain. The V gene lost 5 bases and the J gene lost 3 bases, with 8 bases spanning the gap. This CDR3 has 11 amino acids. CDR1 is DFQATT, CDR2 SNEGSKA, per germline (reference sequence). The DNA of the CDR3 is TGCAGTGCTTCCTCCCGCTACGAGCAGTACTTC. Its translation is CSASSRYEQYF.

The chain combines TRBV30 with TRBJ2-4, with 11 bases aligning to TRBD2. The J segment lost 4 bases and the V segment lost 5 bases, leaving 7 bases of the junction unmatched. There are 15 residues in the CDR3. Germline V lookup: CDR1 GTSNPN, CDR2 SVGIG (reference sequence). The CDR3 coding sequence is TGTGCCTGGGAGGATAGCGGGAGGGCTAAAAACATTCAGTACTTC. The encoded protein is CAWEDSGRAKNIQYF.

The chain couples TRBV23-1 to TRBJ1-2, with D maybe TRBD1 (6 bases). TRBV23-1 is an ORF, and what it does is uncertain. The CDR3 sequence is 13 residues long. Trimming removed 2 bases from V and 6 bases from J, with 10 bases in between. Here the CDR3 DNA reads TGCGCCAGCAGTCAAAGGGGGGCGGATGGCTACACCTTC. This encodes CASSQRGADGYTF.

J is TRBJ2-1 and V is TRBV7-6; either TRBD1 or TRBD2 may supply D (5 bases each). CDR1 and CDR2 (germline): SGHVS, FNYEAQ. Trimming stripped 4 bases from V and 15 bases from J, with 16 bases between. The CDR3 has 12 residues. CDR3 sequence (DNA): TGTGCCAGCAGCTCCCCGGGACGCCCCCCGTTCTTC. This gives the protein CASSSPGRPPFF.

The CDR3 is CASSSARAEQYF. CDR3 coding DNA: TGTGCCAGCAGTTCCGCCAGGGCCGAGCAGTACTTC. V usage is TRBV27 and J usage is TRBJ2-7; a possible D gene is TRBD1 (5 bases). The CDR3 extends over 12 amino acids. Trimming stripped 4 bases from V and 6 bases from J, with 10 bases between. Germline V gene sequence: CDR1 MNHEY, CDR2 SMNVEV (reference sequence).

In its sample, this clone was seen a few times. The chain has TRBV19 and TRBJ1-1; 7 nucleotides align to TRBD1. The CDR3 extends over 14 amino acids. Germline V gene lookup returns CDR1 LNHDA and CDR2 SQIVND (reference sequence). V shed 3 bases, J shed 6 bases, and the junction held 7 bases outside the gene matches. Here the CDR3 reads CASSIGAGGAEAFF. In DNA, the CDR3 is TGTGCCAGTAGTATTGGGGCAGGGGGAGCTGAAGCTTTCTTT.

V is TRBV9 and J is TRBJ2-1, with unresolved D. V was trimmed by 2 bases and J by 0 bases, leaving 9 bases between them. CDR1 SGDLS and CDR2 YYNGEE come from the germline V gene. CDR3 length equals 15 residues. CDR3 region: CASSVSSSSYNEQFF. The CDR3 DNA reads TGTGCCAGCAGCGTTAGCAGCAGCTCCTACAATGAGCAGTTCTTC.

A few counts support this clone. The CDR3 is CASSLIPTSGGGLGEQYF. The DNA of the CDR3 is TGTGCCAGCAGCTTAATCCCCACATCTGGGGGAGGGCTGGGCGAGCAGTACTTC. The rearrangement links TRBV7-2 to TRBJ2-7; 7 bases map to TRBD2. The CDR3 totals 18 residues. The ends lost 2 bases at V and 6 bases at J; junction bases unmatched: 19. Per germline, CDR1 SGHTA and CDR2 FQGNSA. The full variable domain, completed using reference TRBV7-2 and TRBJ2-7, is GAGVSQSPSNKVTEKGKDVELRCDPISGHTALYWYRQSLGQGLEFLIYFQGNSAPDKSGLPSDRFSAERTGGSVSTLTIQRTQQEDSAVYLCASSLIPTSGGGLGEQYFGPGTRLTVT.

This clone has more than one count but fewer than ten. The chain couples TRBV6-6 to TRBJ1-2; 12 bases map to TRBD1. V trimming: 4 bases; J trimming: 6 bases; junction bases outside the gene matches: 6. Germline assignment: CDR1 MNHNY and CDR2 SVGAGI (reference sequence). The CDR3 spans 15 residues. The DNA of the CDR3 is TGTGCCAGCAGTTCCCGGGACAGGGGGCAAGATGGCTACACCTTC. Translating gives CASSSRDRGQDGYTF.

The rearrangement uses TRBV28 and TRBJ2-3, with D possibly matching TRBD2 (5 bases). Germline CDR1 is MDHEN and CDR2 is SYDVKM. The germline V and J ends were trimmed by 8 bases and 0 bases, with 6 bases remaining between them. This CDR3 is built from 12 residues. The CDR3 sequence: CASLASTDTQYF. The CDR3 nucleotides are TGTGCCAGCCTAGCCAGCACAGATACGCAGTATTTT. The full variable domain, in which reference TRBV28 and TRBJ2-3 provide the parts outside the CDR3, is DVKVTQSSRYLVKRTGEKVFLECVQDMDHENMFWYRQDPGLGLRLIYFSYDVKMKEKGDIPEGYSVSREKKERFSLILESASTNQTSMYLCASLASTDTQYFGPGTRLTVL.

This clone is labeled medium-sized. The rearrangement uses TRBV10-3 and TRBJ2-1; tentative D call: TRBD1 (6 bases). CDR1 and CDR2 (germline): ENHRY, SYGVKD. The CDR3 runs to 15 residues. Trimming took off 2 bases at V and 3 bases at J, with 11 bases between the two ends. The DNA for the CDR3 is TGTGCCATCAGTGAGGGGACACCGTACTACAATGAGCAGTTCTTC. It codes for CAISEGTPYYNEQFF.